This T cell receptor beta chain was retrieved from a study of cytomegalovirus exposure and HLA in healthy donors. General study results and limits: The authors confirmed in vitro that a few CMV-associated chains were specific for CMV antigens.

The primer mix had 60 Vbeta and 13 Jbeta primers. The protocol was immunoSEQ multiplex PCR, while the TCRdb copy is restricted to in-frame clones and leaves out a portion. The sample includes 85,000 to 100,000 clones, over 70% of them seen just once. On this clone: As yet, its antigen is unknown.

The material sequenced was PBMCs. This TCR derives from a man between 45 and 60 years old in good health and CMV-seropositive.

The CDR3 nucleotides are TGTGCCAGCACTCTGGAGGGGTTCACTGAAGCTTTCTTT. It yields the protein CASTLEGFTEAFF. The gene calls are TRBV6-6 and TRBJ1-1; D is perhaps TRBD1 (5 bases). The CDR3 contains 13 residues. With 7 bases removed from V and 4 bases from J, the gap between germline ends came to 13 bases. Germline V gene sequence: CDR1 MNHNY, CDR2 SVGAGI (reference sequence).